This T cell receptor beta chain stems from a study of shared clonotypes between healthy human individuals. Across the study: The study used three CD4 naive, three CD4 memory, two CD8 naive and one CD8 memory plate per donor.

Trimming shortened V by 3 bases and J by 1 base, and 6 bases separated the two germline ends. Germline CDR1 reads LNHDA; CDR2 reads SQIVND (reference sequence). The CDR3 loop spans 13 amino acids. Regarding the study as a whole: Shared clonotypes: approximately 5% naive CD4, 3.5% to 4% naive CD8, 2.3% memory CD4, 0.4% to 0.5% memory CD8. On the whole, naive subsets had larger estimated richness than memory subsets had.

Remarks on this clone: Its specificity is not known.

Generated by immunoSEQ multiplex PCR, the TCRdb table keeps only in-frame clones and is missing some. The sample holds 1.6 million or so clones, approximately 98.5% seen once. Source material: naive CD4+ T cells sorted from blood. The subset: CD45RA+ positively selected. The clonotype was recovered from a man aged 25 to 45 in good health. The gene calls are TRBV19 and TRBJ2-5; D is possibly TRBD2 (6 bases). The CDR3 spells CASSMGLQETQYF. The DNA of the CDR3 is TGTGCCAGTAGTATGGGACTCCAAGAGACCCAGTACTTC. Variable domain in full (rest from reference TRBV19 and TRBJ2-5): DGGITQSPKYLFRKEGQNVTLSCEQNLNHDAMYWYRQDPGQGLRLIYYSQIVNDFQKGDIAEGYSVSREKKESFPLTVTSAQKNPTAFYLCASSMGLQETQYFGPGTRLLVL.